This passage covers 15 T cell receptor beta chains from one sample sequenced in a study of CXCR3-negative and CXCR3-positive naive CD8 T cells (dated by TCRdb to between 2017 and 2020). Summary of the overall study and its limitations: Compared with CXCR3-negative naive cells, CXCR3-positive naive cells had TRB CDR3s with higher hydrophobicity (lower Kidera factor 4), lower energy, and higher strength and volume indices.

No antigen has been identified for these receptors. Instrument used: NextSeq 550. The Human TCR Profiling Kit (MiLaboratory) was used to make UMI-labeled 5' RACE TRB cDNA libraries. Based on TCRdb reprocessing of the reads, there is one entry per CDR3 protein sequence, and DNA is missing. This sample's records show some 100,000 distinct CDR3 sequences. Jointly, the top ten make up about 0.35% of the sample. Sequencing was carried out using naive CXCR3+ CD8+ T cells from blood. The cell subset or site label here, explained by the study, means: CD45RO-CCR7+CD27+CD95- naive CD8+ T cells expressing CXCR3 (TNR3+). Receptor source: a human donor in good health. Some clones in this sample may be carry-over from other donors' samples.

The J gene is TRBJ2-1, the V gene TRBV5-1; TCRdb indicates TRBD1, and absent DNA this call remains unverified. The CDR3 has 14 residues. Germline lookup yields CDR1 SGHRS and CDR2 YFSETQ. CDR3 amino acids: CASTTDRGWNEQFF.

The chain joins TRBV7-6 to TRBJ2-7. Germline V CDR1 and CDR2: SGHVS, FNYEAQ. There are 15 residues in the CDR3. CDR3 loop: CASSPAGGGSYEQYF.

The chain uses TRBV12-3 or TRBV12-4 and TRBJ1-1; the D gene TCRdb calls, TRBD1, cannot be checked with no DNA. The CDR3 extends over 12 amino acids. CDR3 sequence: CASSLGGPEAFF.

The chain combines TRBV12-3 or TRBV12-4 with TRBJ2-3. The CDR3 has 11 residues. The CDR3 spells CASGSTDTQYF.

The CDR3 here is CASSLALEYFGTGGTDTQYF. This sequence joins TRBV7-6 and TRBJ2-3; TCRdb's D gene call, TRBD1, goes unchecked for lack of DNA. The CDR3 contains 20 residues. The germline gives CDR1 SGHVS, CDR2 FNYEAQ.

The gene calls are TRBV7-6 and TRBJ2-2; TCRdb's D gene call, TRBD1, goes unchecked for lack of DNA. From germline, CDR1 is SGHVS and CDR2 FNYEAQ. The CDR3 has 15 amino acids. The CDR3 loop is CASSLLGGDTGELFF.

V usage is TRBV7-9 and J usage is TRBJ1-1; TCRdb designates TRBD1, a call that cannot be tested without DNA. There are 15 residues in the CDR3. Per germline, CDR1 SEHNR and CDR2 FQNEAQ (reference sequence). CDR3 amino acids: CASSYSRQGPTEAFF.

The V and J genes are TRBV6-5 and TRBJ1-2; TCRdb outputs TRBD1, but without DNA this stays unchecked. The CDR3 runs to 16 residues. Germline V lookup: CDR1 MNHEY, CDR2 SVGAGI. Here the CDR3 reads CASSYTGQGASYGYTF.

V gene TRBV4-1 combines with J gene TRBJ2-7. From germline, CDR1 is MGHRA and CDR2 YSYEKL. The CDR3 loop spans 15 amino acids. The CDR3 loop reads CASSQARGEFYEQYF.

This chain connects TRBV7-8 to TRBJ1-2; the D gene TCRdb calls, TRBD1, cannot be checked with no DNA. The germline gives CDR1 SGHVS, CDR2 FQNEAQ. CDR3 size: 16 residues. CDR3 protein: CASSSPRGHGSGGYTF. Full variable domain (outside the CDR3, taken from reference TRBV7-8 and TRBJ1-2): GAGVSQSPRYKVAKRGQDVALRCDPISGHVSLFWYQQALGQGPEFLTYFQNEAQLDKSGLPSDRFFAERPEGSVSTLKIQRTQQEDSAVYLCASSSPRGHGSGGYTFGSGTRLTVV.

This rearrangement joins TRBV6-4 to TRBJ2-1; as DNA is missing, the TRBD2 call by TCRdb cannot be tested. CDR3 length: 13 residues. The V gene's germline CDR1 is MRHNA and CDR2 SNTAGT. The CDR3 sequence is CASSDLPMGEQFF.

The V gene is TRBV28, the J gene TRBJ2-5; TCRdb outputs TRBD2, but without DNA this stays unchecked. Germline assignment: CDR1 MDHEN and CDR2 SYDVKM. The CDR3 covers 15 residues. CDR3 protein: CASSPPRELQETQYF.

The chain joins TRBV7-2 to TRBJ2-7; TCRdb returns TRBD1, unconfirmable since there is no DNA. Germline-derived CDR1 and CDR2 are SGHTA and FQGNSA. This CDR3 has 14 residues. CDR3 in amino acids: CASSAPGLSYEQYF.

The rearrangement links TRBV29-1 to TRBJ2-7; there is no DNA to check the TCRdb D call of TRBD1. The CDR3 is made up of 12 amino acids. Germline CDR1 reads SQVTM; CDR2 reads ANQGSEA. The CDR3 reads CSVIRPGQGQYF.

V and J are TRBV28 and TRBJ1-6; TCRdb's D call, TRBD1, is unchecked because there is no DNA. The CDR3 has 19 amino acids. The V gene's germline CDR1 is MDHEN and CDR2 SYDVKM. CDR3 loop: CASRSRDRGRGSYNSPLHF.